A single sample gave rise to the 11 T cell receptor beta chains below, sequenced in a study of cytomegalovirus exposure and HLA in healthy donors. Repertoires were generated with immunoSEQ multiplex PCR, while TCRdb's copy carries only in-frame clones and drops some. This table has some 130,000 clones, around 80% appearing once. Specimen: PBMCs. These receptors were collected from a man younger than 45 in good health and CMV-seropositive.

This clone was seen only a few times. The chain links TRBV7-2 to TRBJ1-6; a weak D match, TRBD1 (5 bases). Germline loops: CDR1 SGHTA, CDR2 FQGNSA. This CDR3 contains 14 residues. V was pared by 5 bases and J by 14 bases, with 19 bases between. CDR3 in amino acids: CASSPGGVGASLHF. CDR3 nucleotide sequence: TGTGCCAGCAGCCCGGGGGGTGTCGGGGCCTCCCTCCACTTT.

The chain joins TRBV7-2 to TRBJ2-7, with a possible D match to TRBD1 (7 bases). With 1 base removed from V and 1 base from J, the gap between germline ends came to 14 bases. This CDR3 spans 16 amino acids. The germline gives CDR1 SGHTA, CDR2 FQGNSA. The CDR3 coding sequence is TGTGCCAGCAGCTTAGACGGCGGGACAGAGTCCTACGAGCAGTACTTC. It yields the protein CASSLDGGTESYEQYF.

The V and J genes are TRBV2 and TRBJ1-1; D not certain. Per the germline V gene, CDR1 is SNHLY and CDR2 is FYNNEI. Trimming shortened V by 6 bases and J by 2 bases, and 13 bases separated the two germline ends. The CDR3 runs 14 residues. The CDR3 region has the DNA TGTGCCAGCAGCCCTAATACGATCAACACTGAAGCTTTCTTT. Translating it yields CASSPNTINTEAFF.

This clone was counted a few times. This rearrangement joins TRBV19 to TRBJ1-1; unclear D gene. The CDR3 is made up of 13 amino acids. V was clipped by 4 bases and J by 3 bases, with 9 bases between them. Germline lookup yields CDR1 LNHDA and CDR2 SQIVND (reference sequence). The CDR3 DNA sequence: TGTGCCAGTAGTACCAAGGAGGACACTGAAGCTTTCTTT. Amino acid sequence: CASSTKEDTEAFF.

The chain employs TRBV29-1 and TRBJ2-1; weak D call: TRBD1 (6 bases). In germline, CDR1 is SQVTM, CDR2 ANQGSEA. Trimming cost V 5 bases and J 8 bases, with 13 bases left between them. The CDR3 is 12 amino acids. CDR3 region: CSVLQGRDEQFF. CDR3 DNA sequence: TGCAGCGTTCTACAGGGTCGGGATGAGCAGTTCTTC.

The chain has TRBV5-1 and TRBJ2-5; 12 bases align to TRBD1. The V gene end was trimmed by 3 bases and the J gene end by 5 bases; junction bases not matched to a gene: 8. This CDR3 region has 16 residues. Germline assignment: CDR1 SGHRS and CDR2 YFSETQ. The CDR3: CASSSRDRGRSETQYF. Here the CDR3 DNA reads TGCGCCAGCAGCTCCCGGGACAGGGGGCGTTCGGAGACCCAGTACTTC. Looking up the rest from reference TRBV5-1 and TRBJ2-5 gives the full variable domain: KAGVTQTPRYLIKTRGQQVTLSCSPISGHRSVSWYQQTPGQGLQFLFEYFSETQRNKGNFPGRFSGRQFSNSRSEMNVSTLELGDSALYLCASSSRDRGRSETQYFGPGTRLLVL.

This chain joins TRBV6-1 and TRBJ2-7; a weak D match, TRBD1 (6 bases). The CDR3 extends over 13 amino acids. Germline lookup yields CDR1 MNHNS and CDR2 SASEGT. The V end lost 7 bases, the J end lost 1 base, and 11 bases lay between the germline ends. The CDR3 reads CASTGTSSYEQYF. CDR3 DNA: TGTGCCAGCACCGGGACATCTTCCTACGAGCAGTACTTC.

J is TRBJ2-7 and V is TRBV7-9, with 7 bases lining up with TRBD2. CDR1 is SEHNR and CDR2 is FQNEAQ in the germline V gene (reference sequence). The V gene end was trimmed by 8 bases and the J gene end by 3 bases; junction bases not matched to a gene: 7. CDR3 size: 13 residues. This CDR3 reads CASGLGGGYEQYF. The CDR3 nucleotides read TGTGCCAGCGGGCTGGGGGGGGGCTACGAGCAGTACTTC.

The genes are TRBV5-4 and TRBJ2-3, with 8 nucleotides matching TRBD2. The V gene's germline CDR1 is SGHNT and CDR2 YYREEE (reference sequence). The CDR3 is 16 amino acids. The V gene end was trimmed by 2 bases and the J gene end by 1 base; junction bases not matched to a gene: 6. CDR3 region: CASSFTGGPGTDTQYF. DNA for the CDR3: TGTGCCAGCAGCTTCACGGGGGGGCCCGGCACAGATACGCAGTATTTT.

The V gene is TRBV7-2, the J gene TRBJ2-2, with 14 bases fitting TRBD2. Germline V gene sequence: CDR1 SGHTA, CDR2 FQGNSA. V gave up 5 bases and J gave up 3 bases; unmatched junction bases: 8. The CDR3 runs to 18 residues. CDR3 loop: CASSLTSGGALYTGELFF. CDR3 nucleotides: TGTGCCAGCAGCCTGACTAGCGGGGGGGCCCTGTACACCGGGGAGCTGTTTTTT.

In DNA, the CDR3 is TGCGCCAGCAGGGACCAGGGGGGGAACACTGAAGCTTTCTTT. As protein: CASRDQGGNTEAFF. The J gene is TRBJ1-1, the V gene TRBV5-1; TRBD1 agrees at 7 bases. The V gene end was trimmed by 5 bases and the J gene end by 1 base; junction bases not matched to a gene: 5. Germline loops: CDR1 SGHRS, CDR2 YFSETQ. This CDR3 has 14 amino acids.